This T cell receptor beta chain was recorded in a study of T cell repertoires in cytomegalovirus infection. Trimming cost V 0 bases and J 3 bases, with 6 bases left between them. The CDR3 is 13 residues long. From germline, CDR1 is LNHDA and CDR2 SQIVND (reference sequence). This clonotype was seen a handful of times. Its antigen remains unknown. Whole-study results and caveats: Accumulated public TCR beta family frequency recognized individuals carrying CMV together with the relevant HLA. Predominance within the ex vivo response was attributable to HLA-C-restricted CMV-specific TCR beta clonotypes.

TCRdb analysed the reads with MiXCR anew, one entry per CDR3 protein. Here the sample spans 230,000 or so distinct CDR3 sequences, more than 15% being singletons. Sequenced: CD8+ T cells from PBMCs. The chain carries TRBV19 and TRBJ2-7; D unresolved. The receptor was derived from a human donor in good health (CMV status not recorded). Some clones in this sample may be carry-over from other donors' samples. CDR3 in DNA: TGTGCCAGTAGTATAGAAGGCAGCTACGAGCAGTACTTC. Encoded protein: CASSIEGSYEQYF.